This entry is about one T cell receptor beta chain. Per the original methods: Nucleated cell number was recorded as an estimate derived from reference gene primer amplification. TCRdb's table, derived via immunoSEQ multiplex PCR, lists solely in-frame clones and lacks some. The DNA gave D and trimming, while V, J and clone size come from that table. The table has 400,000 to 550,000 clones, around 89% seen once. The record originates from a study of blood T cell repertoires in COVID-19. Study-level information: The study drew acute and convalescent COVID-19 samples from the United States, Italy and Spain. PBMCs, B-cell-depleted T cells, or T cells provided the cDNA or gDNA that made up the material.

CDR3 length equals 12 residues. CDR1 LNHDA and CDR2 SQIVND come from the germline V gene (reference sequence). Trimming pared 3 bases from V and 10 bases from J, leaving 10 bases between. The receptor's source is a woman in her 30s with acute or convalescent COVID-19. V gene TRBV19 combines with J gene TRBJ2-1, with TRBD2 as a possible D gene (5 bases). The sequenced material came from peripheral blood. The CDR3: CASSIGGSEQFF. DNA for the CDR3: TGTGCCAGTAGTATTGGAGGTAGCGAGCAGTTCTTC.